This T cell receptor beta chain is drawn from a study of blood T cell repertoires in COVID-19. About the study: Samples of COVID-19 (acute and convalescent) were obtained from the United States, Italy and Spain. PBMCs, B-cell-depleted T cells, or T cells were the source of the cDNA or gDNA that made up the material.

Germline CDR1 reads SNHLY; CDR2 reads FYNNEI. V lost 6 bases and J 5 bases, leaving 11 bases between the germline ends. CDR3 size: 13 residues. This clone came up a few times. In the original processing: Quantification of nucleated cells was approximated via reference gene primer amplification. Clones were read by immunoSEQ multiplex PCR, and TCRdb kept only the in-frame ones, dropping some. The V and J calls and clone size were taken over from that table, and D and trimming were inferred from the DNA. Among over 200,000 clones listed, over 75% were seen once. The sequence derives from a human donor in a cohort sampled during active COVID-19. The material sequenced was peripheral blood. This sequence joins TRBV2 and TRBJ1-5; the D gene is possibly TRBD1 (6 bases). CDR3 sequence (DNA): TGTGCCAGCAGACAGGGAAGTTATCAGCCCCAGCATTTT. The encoded protein is CASRQGSYQPQHF.